This T cell receptor (beta chain) was found in a study of Graves' ophthalmopathy and Graves' hyperthyroidism (dated 2018 in TCRdb). As for the study more broadly: Hyperthyroidism was considered stable if no progression to ophthalmopathy occurred within 18 months of follow-up. Once sampling was done, hyperthyroidism patients were given methimazole at a starting dose of 30 mg daily, while ophthalmopathy patients were given high-dose intravenous methylprednisolone. In total, 135 blood samples were TCR-sequenced: fewer than 50 ophthalmopathy, under 80 hyperthyroidism and some 17 hyperthyroidism-to-ophthalmopathy patients. An independent validation cohort was composed of approximately 19 hyperthyroidism patients and about 16 patients who later progressed from hyperthyroidism to ophthalmopathy. T-cell repertoires of thyroid tissue and blood were compared in about six hyperthyroidism patients. The study used signatures of the TCR beta repertoire to tell Graves' ophthalmopathy apart from Graves' hyperthyroidism and to predict which patients would progress to ophthalmopathy. To explore V-J signatures distinguishing ophthalmopathy from hyperthyroidism, a discovery set of around 97 patients (around 44 ophthalmopathy, some 55 stable hyperthyroidism) was enrolled. The study at large found these results: In validation, the model predicted ophthalmopathy progression with 70.59% sensitivity and 72.22% specificity; some 13 predicted patients were CT-confirmed with GO in a median of 6.5 months. The 13-signature model separated ophthalmopathy from stable hyperthyroidism with roughly 88% sensitivity and about 81% specificity in cross-validation, and 80%/75% in the test set. No statistical method was used to predetermine the sample size, and group allocation was not hidden from the investigators. Most of the expanded thyroid clonotypes with a frequency above 0.001 were also detected in blood, and it was suggested that the thyroid immune response may be reflected by blood repertoires.

This clonotype was detected only a few times. Its target antigen remains unknown. Per-base quality was not reported, and no clone a single base away is much larger than it. For repertoire sequencing, TCR beta CDR3 regions were amplified from RNA transcripts. The first round of RT-PCR was done with HTBI primers and the Qiagen OneStep RT-PCR kit, and was followed by a second round of multiplex PCR, then size selection and purification. The libraries underwent paired-end sequencing with 100 bp reads on an Illumina HiSeq2000. The source study handled its data this way. SOAPnuke was used for read processing, and reads with adapters, uncalled bases, a mean Phred below 15, or no exact constant-primer or identifier match were discarded. High-quality paired reads were merged with COPE v1.2.5. Clonotypes were defined as unique nucleotide sequences and were aligned to IMGT TRB V, D and J references using MiTCR v1.1. The analysis was limited to V-J combinations with a frequency above 0.0001, which together covered around 99% of the repertoires. A TCR clonal expansion and chaos score per V-J combination was defined as the ratio of F50 clonal expansion to chaos observed in the TCRdist matrix. Welch's t-statistics and random forest were used to reduce features to 13 V-J combinations, which were fed into a naive Bayes classifier. The similarity between thyroid and blood repertoires was quantified using the Morisita-Horn index. TCRdb took the public reads, trimmed them with fastp at Q25, ran MiXCR for clone calling and kept in-frame beta chains. Merged by CDR3 protein, the rows form single entries marked with the most common genes and DNA. The V and J calls come from TCRdb's annotation, not from the publication. For this sample there are 560,000 or so distinct CDR3 sequences; roughly 39% appear just once. About 4% of the sample is in the top ten clones.

Hyperthyroidism patients were newly diagnosed, were aged 18 to 65 years, and had a disease duration under 2 months. Patients were excluded if they had other autoimmune diseases, uncontrolled infections, pregnancy or lactation. Diagnosis relied on clinical symptoms, serum thyroxine, TRAb, thyroid ultrasound and orbital computed tomography. Total RNA was extracted with Trizol reagent and quality-checked on an Agilent 2100 Bioanalyzer. The TCR was taken from an adult man with Graves' hyperthyroidism. What was sequenced was peripheral blood or thyroid tissue (not recorded which).

In nucleotide form, the sequence is TGTGCCAGCAGCCAATATAACGGGGGCCCCCAAGAGACCCAGTACTTC. Its coded protein is CASSQYNGGPQETQYF. Recombination joined TRBV7-9 with TRBJ2-5, with the D gene tentatively TRBD1 or TRBD2, based on 6 matching bases in each. As encoded in the germline V gene (reference sequence), CDR1 is SEHNR while CDR2 is FQNEAQ. The CDR3 covers 16 residues, taking in both the cysteine and the phenylalanine. The entry retains the CDR3 DNA only, 48 bases that are in frame from base 1. The junction shows trimming of 5 bases on V and 1 base on J, plus 17 bases between the germline ends.